The rows below give T cell receptor beta chains drawn from one sample of a study of T cells in Graves' hyperthyroidism and ophthalmopathy. TCRdb passed the multiplex PCR reads through MiXCR, listing each CDR3 protein once. In the table there are more than 350,000 distinct CDR3 sequences, about 15% of which are singletons. Material: blood. The receptors were gathered from a woman under 40 with Graves' hyperthyroidism. The CDR3 runs from the conserved cysteine through the conserved F or W. Fields, in order: V gene, clone size, J gene, D gene, CDR3 DNA, CDR3 protein. A D gene is named only where the DNA matches it firmly. Clone size, where shown, is once, few, many, or a class for clones that have expanded.

>TRBV27|many|TRBJ2-2|.
TGTGCCAGCAGTTTACGGTTTTATGACACCGGGGAGCTGTTTTTT
CASSLRFYDTGELFF
>TRBV11-2|many|TRBJ2-3|.
TGTGCCAGCAGCCCTGGGACCCACAGAACAGATACGCAGTATTTT
CASSPGTHRTDTQYF
>TRBV27|many|TRBJ1-6|.
TGTGCCAGCAGTTTTAGCGGGGCGCGTAGAGGTTCACCCCTCCACTTT
CASSFSGARRGSPLHF
>TRBV6-5|few|TRBJ2-2|TRBD1
TGTGCCAGCAGTCCTCGACAGGGGGGCACCGGGGAGCTGTTTTTT
CASSPRQGGTGELFF
>TRBV11-3|.|TRBJ2-2|.
TGTGCCAGCAGCTTAGATGGAGGGGTAGGGGAGCTGTTTTTT
CASSLDGGVGELFF
>TRBV10-3|few|TRBJ2-6|.
TGTGCCGTCCTTGCTGGGGCCAACGTCCTGACTTTC
CAVLAGANVLTF
>TRBV5-1|.|TRBJ2-7|.
TGCGCCAGCAGCTTCTCGCCAGACCGGCAGTACTTC
CASSFSPDRQYF
>TRBV5-6|many|TRBJ2-7|.
TGTGCCAGCAGTCAAGCAGGGATGGGCTCCTACGAGCAGTACTTC
CASSQAGMGSYEQYF
>TRBV28|few|TRBJ2-2|TRBD2
TGTGCCAGCAGTTCGGGACTAGCGGGAGTGGCCGGGGAGCTGTTTTTT
CASSSGLAGVAGELFF
>TRBV12-3/TRBV12-4|many|TRBJ2-7|.
TGTGCCAGCAGTGATCATCTTTCCTACGAGCAGTACTTC
CASSDHLSYEQYF
>TRBV7-9|few|TRBJ1-2|TRBD1
TGTGCCAGCAGCGGAACAGGGGTTGACGGCTACACCTTC
CASSGTGVDGYTF
>TRBV5-1|.|TRBJ1-4|.
TGCGCCAGCAGCAATGGACAGTTGACTAATGAAAAACTGTTTTTT
CASSNGQLTNEKLFF
>TRBV11-2|few|TRBJ2-5|.
TGTGCCAGCAGCTCTGATCCGCGGACGGGGGAGACCCAGTACTTC
CASSSDPRTGETQYF
>TRBV28|.|TRBJ2-6|.
TGTGCCAGCAGTTCGGCCCGATACTCTGGGGCCAACGTCCTGACTTTC
CASSSARYSGANVLTF
>TRBV28|.|TRBJ2-3|.
TGTGCCACCGGCCACTCTTATTCGGATACGCAGTATTTT
CATGHSYSDTQYF
>TRBV2|many|TRBJ2-1|TRBD2
TGTGCCAGCAGTACCGGGACTAGTATCGATGAGCAGTTCTTC
CASSTGTSIDEQFF
>TRBV9|.|TRBJ2-1|TRBD1
TGTGCCAGCAGCGGAGGGACAGGGGTTGGCAATGAGCAGTTCTTC
CASSGGTGVGNEQFF
>TRBV6-1|many|TRBJ1-5|.
TGTGCCAGCAGTGATATAAGGGCAGGGAGACTCAATCAGCCCCAGCATTTT
CASSDIRAGRLNQPQHF
>TRBV5-1|many|TRBJ1-2|.
TGCGCCAGCAGCCTCCCCGCCGGGGGGATGGAGGGCTACACCTTC
CASSLPAGGMEGYTF
>TRBV6-1|many|TRBJ2-5|.
TGTGCCAGCAGCCGAAGCCGGGACATCGGACAAGAGACCCAGTACTTC
CASSRSRDIGQETQYF
>TRBV12-3/TRBV12-4|many|TRBJ2-3|.
TGTGCCAGCAGTTTACATAGATCGGATACGCAGTATTTT
CASSLHRSDTQYF
>TRBV7-2|many|TRBJ2-1|TRBD2
TGTGCCAGCAGCTTAAGAGGGAGGGTCTTTCAGTTCTTC
CASSLRGRVFQFF
>TRBV12-3/TRBV12-4|.|TRBJ1-3|.
TGTGCCAGCAGTTGGGGGGCTGGAAACACCATATATTTT
CASSWGAGNTIYF
>TRBV28|many|TRBJ2-1|.
TGTGCCAGCAGTTCAGGCAGCTACAATGAGCAGTTCTTC
CASSSGSYNEQFF
>TRBV24-1|many|TRBJ2-3|TRBD1
TGTGCCACCAGTGACCAACGACAGGGGGCAGATACGCAGTATTTT
CATSDQRQGADTQYF
>TRBV20-1|many|TRBJ2-3|TRBD1
TGCAGTGGGACAGGGGGTAGGACAGATACGCAGTATTTT
CSGTGGRTDTQYF
>TRBV10-3|few|TRBJ2-1|TRBD2
TGTGCCACAGGTGCTAGCGGCTACAATGAGCAGTTCTTC
CATGASGYNEQFF
>TRBV20-1|many|TRBJ1-3|.
TGCAGTGCTCCAGACCGATACTCTGGAAACACCATATATTTT
CSAPDRYSGNTIYF
>TRBV27|many|TRBJ1-1|.
TGTGCCAGCAGTCCTACACGAGTCACTGAAGCTTTCTTT
CASSPTRVTEAFF
>TRBV11-2|many|TRBJ2-7|.
TGTGCCAGCATCCGGGACCCATCGGTTTACGAGCAGTACTTC
CASIRDPSVYEQYF
>TRBV9|few|TRBJ2-5|.
TGTGCCAGCAGCGTGACGACAGGGGAGGGGGAGACCCAGTACTTC
CASSVTTGEGETQYF
>TRBV6-1|few|TRBJ2-5|.
TGTGCCAGCAGTGAAAACAGTCGCCAAGAGACCCAGTACTTC
CASSENSRQETQYF
>TRBV19|.|TRBJ2-1|.
TGTGCCAGTAGTATGGGGGAGGTCCACAATGAGCAGTTCTTC
CASSMGEVHNEQFF
>TRBV5-1|.|TRBJ2-1|TRBD1
TGCGCCAGCAGCGACACCGGGACAGGGGGGCACAATGAGCAGTTCTTC
CASSDTGTGGHNEQFF
>TRBV19|.|TRBJ2-3|TRBD2
TGTGCCAGTAGTATCGGTTGGCGGGAGACTAGAACAGATGCGCAGTATTTT
CASSIGWRETRTDAQYF
>TRBV12-3/TRBV12-4|many|TRBJ1-1|.
TGTGCCAGCAGTTTAACAAGCTACACTGAAGCTTTCTTT
CASSLTSYTEAFF
>TRBV7-7|.|TRBJ2-5|.
TGTGCCAGCAGCCGGCCCGGGGAAGAGACCCAGTACTTC
CASSRPGEETQYF
>TRBV20-1|many|TRBJ1-5|.
TGCAGTGCTAGAGGGTGGGTGTTGCAGCCCCAGCATTTT
CSARGWVLQPQHF
>TRBV7-9|many|TRBJ2-7|.
TGTGCCAGCAGCCGAAGACAGTCTGCCTACGAGCAGTACTTC
CASSRRQSAYEQYF
>TRBV18|many|TRBJ1-4|.
TGTGCCAGCTCACCGGGATTGGGTCCTGAAAAACTGTTTTTT
CASSPGLGPEKLFF
>TRBV2|many|TRBJ1-1|.
TGTGCCAGCTCAGCGGCCTGGGGAGCTTTCTTT
CASSAAWGAFF
>TRBV28|many|TRBJ2-7|TRBD1
TGTGCCAGCTATACAACCCGGGACAGCGTGGGGGAGCAGTACTTC
CASYTTRDSVGEQYF
>TRBV6-9|.|TRBJ1-1|TRBD1
TGTGCCAGCAGTTCCCCGACAGGGAGGGGGAACACTGAAGCTTTCTTT
CASSSPTGRGNTEAFF
>TRBV7-3|.|TRBJ2-7|.
TGTGCCAGCAGCTTATCCAGCGGGCGAACCCGCCCCTACGAGCAGTACTTC
CASSLSSGRTRPYEQYF
>TRBV28|many|TRBJ2-1|TRBD2
TGTGCCAGCAGCCATGGACTAGCGGGAGGTTATAATGAGCAGTTCTTC
CASSHGLAGGYNEQFF
>TRBV18|many|TRBJ1-2|.
TGTGCCAGCTCACCAAACCAGAACTATGGCTACACCTTC
CASSPNQNYGYTF
>TRBV28|many|TRBJ2-1|TRBD2
TGTGCCAGCAACGGCGGGAGGGCCTCTTCCATTAGCAATGAGCAGTTCTTC
CASNGGRASSISNEQFF
>TRBV3-1|.|TRBJ2-2|TRBD2
TGTGCCAGCAGCCTGGGGCGGGAGACTAGCGGAGGCAGGGAGCTGTTTTTT
CASSLGRETSGGRELFF
>TRBV10-3|many|TRBJ2-5|.
TGTGCCATCAGTGATGGGTACCAAGAGACCCAGTACTTC
CAISDGYQETQYF
>TRBV5-1|few|TRBJ2-5|TRBD1
TGCGCCAGCAGCTTGGCCACGGGACAGGGGAGCGAGGAGACCCAGTACTTC
CASSLATGQGSEETQYF
>TRBV25-1|many|TRBJ2-7|.
TGTGCCAGCAGTGTATCTAGCGCCGGCACCTACGAGCAGTACTTC
CASSVSSAGTYEQYF